The rows below give T cell receptor beta chains drawn from one sample of a study of Tregs in tolerant kidney transplant recipients. Produced via immunoSEQ multiplex PCR; TCRdb's table is partial and in-frame only. The repertoire has 50,000 or so clones, around 90% of them found once; the top ten carry about 0.75%. Sequencing used Tregs from blood. The origin of the receptors is a human donor in good health. CDR3s include the opening cysteine and the closing phenylalanine or tryptophan.

v_call: TRBV5-1; j_call: TRBJ1-2; cdr3_aa: CASSSEGGYTF
v_call: TRBV10-1; j_call: TRBJ2-3; cdr3_aa: CASSGGQGGTDTQYF
v_call: TRBV7-3; j_call: TRBJ2-5; cdr3_aa: CASSPRGEETQYF
v_call: TRBV7-8; j_call: TRBJ2-3; cdr3_aa: CASSRDTDTQYF
v_call: TRBV19; j_call: TRBJ2-5; cdr3_aa: CASSIHGLVQETQYF
v_call: TRBV10-3; j_call: TRBJ2-7; cdr3_aa: CAIRGDRGWYEQYF
v_call: TRBV18; j_call: TRBJ2-7; cdr3_aa: CASSKSGLGSSYEQYF
v_call: TRBV6-1; j_call: TRBJ2-7; cdr3_aa: CASRTGLYEQYF
v_call: TRBV30; j_call: TRBJ1-1; cdr3_aa: CALYREIHRGGAFF
v_call: TRBV5-1; j_call: TRBJ2-5; cdr3_aa: CASSWGRGTQETQYF
v_call: TRBV11-2; j_call: TRBJ2-3; cdr3_aa: CASSLDPGITDTQYF
v_call: TRBV18; j_call: TRBJ1-4; cdr3_aa: CASSPSQGAGEKLFF
v_call: TRBV5-1; j_call: TRBJ2-1; cdr3_aa: CASSLVLGMDEQFF
v_call: TRBV5-1; j_call: TRBJ2-4; cdr3_aa: CASSSTVTGRIAKNIQYF
v_call: TRBV11-2; j_call: TRBJ1-5; cdr3_aa: CASSLDSRPFNQPQHF
v_call: TRBV18; j_call: TRBJ2-7; cdr3_aa: CASSPLPQSTGIYEQYF
v_call: TRBV6-5; j_call: TRBJ1-3; cdr3_aa: CASRGQGQGNTIYF
v_call: TRBV7-2; j_call: TRBJ1-6; cdr3_aa: CASSLRQGSQYNSPLHF
v_call: TRBV18; j_call: TRBJ1-3; cdr3_aa: CASSPSGVRGNTIYF
v_call: TRBV6-5; j_call: TRBJ2-1; cdr3_aa: CASRLAGAIYNEQFF
v_call: TRBV6-4; j_call: TRBJ1-2; cdr3_aa: CASSDSSRGHSYGYTF
v_call: TRBV2; j_call: TRBJ2-2; cdr3_aa: CASSEGNTGELFF
v_call: TRBV11-2; j_call: TRBJ2-2; cdr3_aa: CASSLGWLAGAGELFF